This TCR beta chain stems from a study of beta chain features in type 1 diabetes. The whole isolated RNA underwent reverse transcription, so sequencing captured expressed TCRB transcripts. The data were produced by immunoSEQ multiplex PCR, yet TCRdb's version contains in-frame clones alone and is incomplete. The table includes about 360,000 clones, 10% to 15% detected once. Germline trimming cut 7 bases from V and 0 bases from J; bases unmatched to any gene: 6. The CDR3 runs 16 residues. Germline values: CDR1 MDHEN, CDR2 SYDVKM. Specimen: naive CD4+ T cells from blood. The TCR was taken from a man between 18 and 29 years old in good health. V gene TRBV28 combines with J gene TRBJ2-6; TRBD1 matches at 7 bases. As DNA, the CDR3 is TGTGCCAGCACAAACAGGGGCAACTCTGGGGCCAACGTCCTGACTTTC. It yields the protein CASTNRGNSGANVLTF.